Sequencing of this T cell receptor (beta chain) was carried out in a study of identical twins. MiXCR, run by TCRdb on the 5' RACE reads, gives a single entry per CDR3 protein. The sample carries some 500,000 distinct CDR3 sequences, 22% recorded once. The sample also formed part of further work on T cells expressing NK-cell markers.

The source of this sequence is a woman aged 18-29 years in good health. The sequenced sample was CD4+ T cells sorted from blood.

CDR3 in amino acids: CSAPDNRDSYEQYF. The CDR3 nucleotides read TGCAGTGCCCCGGACAATCGGGACTCCTACGAGCAGTACTTC. The rearrangement links TRBV20-1 to TRBJ2-7; D could derive from TRBD1 or TRBD2 (5 bases each). Deletions cut 6 bases from V and 0 bases from J, with 15 bases between. Germline V gene lookup returns CDR1 DFQATT and CDR2 SNEGSKA (reference sequence). The CDR3 loop spans 14 amino acids.